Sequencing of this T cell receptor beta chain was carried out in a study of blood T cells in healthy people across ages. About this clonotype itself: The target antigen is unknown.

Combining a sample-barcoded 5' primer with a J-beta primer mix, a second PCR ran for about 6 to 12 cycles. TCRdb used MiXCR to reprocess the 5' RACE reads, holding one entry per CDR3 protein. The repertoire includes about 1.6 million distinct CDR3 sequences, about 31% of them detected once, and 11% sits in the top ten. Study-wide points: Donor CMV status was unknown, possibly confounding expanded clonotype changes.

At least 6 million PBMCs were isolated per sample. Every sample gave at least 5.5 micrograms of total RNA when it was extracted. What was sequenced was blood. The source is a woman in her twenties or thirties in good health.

The chain's CDR3 is CASSQEDRGRSYNNEQFF. The CDR3 bases are TGTGCCAGCAGCCAAGAGGACAGGGGCCGCTCTTACAACAATGAGCAGTTCTTC. V and J are TRBV4-2 and TRBJ2-1; 9 bases map to TRBD1. Trimming at V came to 0 bases and at J to 5 bases, leaving 11 bases not matched to a gene. The CDR3 is 18 amino acids. The germline CDR1 and CDR2 sequences are LGHNA and YNFKEQ.